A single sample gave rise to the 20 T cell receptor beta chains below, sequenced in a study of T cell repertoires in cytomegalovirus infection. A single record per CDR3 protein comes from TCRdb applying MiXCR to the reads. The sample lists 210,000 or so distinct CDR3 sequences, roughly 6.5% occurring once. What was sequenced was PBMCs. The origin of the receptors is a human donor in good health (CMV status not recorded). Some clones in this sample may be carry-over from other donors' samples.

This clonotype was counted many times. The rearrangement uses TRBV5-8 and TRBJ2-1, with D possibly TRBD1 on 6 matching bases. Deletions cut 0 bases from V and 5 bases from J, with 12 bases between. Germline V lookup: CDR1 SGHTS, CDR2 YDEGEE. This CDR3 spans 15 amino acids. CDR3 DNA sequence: TGTGCCAGCAGCTTGGGTTACAGGGAACACAATGAGCAGTTCTTC. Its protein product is CASSLGYREHNEQFF.

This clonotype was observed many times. CDR3 nucleotides: TGTGCCAGCAGCTCCAATCCCGGAGGCACAGATACGCAGTATTTT. Its translation: CASSSNPGGTDTQYF. The chain carries TRBV7-7 and TRBJ2-3; D ambiguous. CDR3 size: 15 residues. The V and J ends lost 4 bases and 1 base respectively, with 12 bases between them. Germline lookup yields CDR1 SSHAT and CDR2 FNYEAQ (reference sequence).

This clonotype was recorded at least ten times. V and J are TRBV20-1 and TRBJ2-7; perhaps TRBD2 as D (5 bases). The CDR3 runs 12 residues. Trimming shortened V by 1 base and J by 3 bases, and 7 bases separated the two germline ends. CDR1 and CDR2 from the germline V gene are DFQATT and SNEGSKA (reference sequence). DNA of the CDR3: TGCAGTGCTAGAGCCGGAGGCTACGAGCAGTACTTC. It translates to CSARAGGYEQYF.

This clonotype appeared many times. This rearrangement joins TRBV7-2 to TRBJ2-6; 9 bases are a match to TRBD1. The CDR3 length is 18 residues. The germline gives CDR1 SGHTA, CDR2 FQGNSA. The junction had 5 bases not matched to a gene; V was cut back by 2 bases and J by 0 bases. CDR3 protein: CASSLTGTGTSGANVLTF. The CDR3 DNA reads TGTGCCAGCAGCTTAACTGGGACAGGGACCTCTGGGGCCAACGTCCTGACTTTC.

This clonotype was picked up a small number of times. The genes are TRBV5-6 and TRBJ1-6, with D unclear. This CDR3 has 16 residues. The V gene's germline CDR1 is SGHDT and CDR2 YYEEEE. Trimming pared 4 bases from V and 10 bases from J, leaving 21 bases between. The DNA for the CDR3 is TGTGCCAGCAGCCCGGGCGTGGTCTTCTCCGCGTCACCCCTCCACTTT. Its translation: CASSPGVVFSASPLHF.

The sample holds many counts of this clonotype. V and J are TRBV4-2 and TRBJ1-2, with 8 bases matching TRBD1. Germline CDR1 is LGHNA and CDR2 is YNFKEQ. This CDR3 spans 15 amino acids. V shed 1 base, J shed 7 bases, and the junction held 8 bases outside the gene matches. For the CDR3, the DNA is TGTGCCAGCAGCCAAGCTACAGGGGGTAGCGGTGGCTACACCTTC. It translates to CASSQATGGSGGYTF.

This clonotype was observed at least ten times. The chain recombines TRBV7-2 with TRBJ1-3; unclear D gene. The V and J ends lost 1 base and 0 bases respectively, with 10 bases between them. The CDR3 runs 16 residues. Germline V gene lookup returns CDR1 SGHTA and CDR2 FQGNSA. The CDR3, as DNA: TGTGCCAGCAGCTTAGGGAACCCAGCCTCTGGAAACACCATATATTTT. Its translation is CASSLGNPASGNTIYF.

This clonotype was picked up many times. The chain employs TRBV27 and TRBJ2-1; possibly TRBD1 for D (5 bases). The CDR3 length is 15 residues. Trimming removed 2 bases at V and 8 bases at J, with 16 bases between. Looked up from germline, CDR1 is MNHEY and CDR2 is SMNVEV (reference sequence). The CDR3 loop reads CASSLRQGSTDEQFF. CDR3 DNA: TGTGCCAGCAGTTTAAGGCAGGGCAGTACCGATGAGCAGTTCTTC.

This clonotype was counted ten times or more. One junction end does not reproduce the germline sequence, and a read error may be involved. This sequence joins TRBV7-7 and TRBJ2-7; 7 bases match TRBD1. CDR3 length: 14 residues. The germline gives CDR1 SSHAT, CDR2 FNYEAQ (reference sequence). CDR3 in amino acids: CASNPTGNPYEQYF. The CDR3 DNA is TGTGCTAGCAACCCGACAGGGAATCCCTACGAGCAGTACTTC. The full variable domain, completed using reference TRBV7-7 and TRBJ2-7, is GAGVSQSPRYKVTKRGQDVTLRCDPISSHATLYWYQQALGQGPEFLTYFNYEAQPDKSGLPSDRFSAERPEGSISTLTIQRTEQRDSAMYRCASNPTGNPYEQYFGPGTRLTVT.

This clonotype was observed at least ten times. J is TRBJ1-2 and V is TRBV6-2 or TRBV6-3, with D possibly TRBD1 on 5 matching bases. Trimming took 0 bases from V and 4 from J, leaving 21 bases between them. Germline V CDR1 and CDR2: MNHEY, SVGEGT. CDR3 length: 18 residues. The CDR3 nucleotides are TGTGCCAGCAGTTACTCAGGGACCCGCGCCCTACTTTTCTATGGCTACACCTTC. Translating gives CASSYSGTRALLFYGYTF.

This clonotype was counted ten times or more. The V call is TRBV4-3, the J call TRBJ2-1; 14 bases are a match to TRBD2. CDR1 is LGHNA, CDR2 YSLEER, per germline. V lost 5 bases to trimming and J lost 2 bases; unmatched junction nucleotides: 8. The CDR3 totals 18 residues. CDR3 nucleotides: TGCGCCAGCAGCTCCCGGACTAGCGGGGGGCCCGCCTACAATGAGCAGTTCTTC. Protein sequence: CASSSRTSGGPAYNEQFF.

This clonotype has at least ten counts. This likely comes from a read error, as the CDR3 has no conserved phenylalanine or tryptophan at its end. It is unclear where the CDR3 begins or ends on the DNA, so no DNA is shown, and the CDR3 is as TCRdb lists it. CDR3 amino acids: CASSPRGS. This chain uses TRBV18 with TRBJ2-7; TRBD1 is the table's D call, not checked against the DNA. CDR1 is KGHSH and CDR2 is LQKENI in the germline V gene. The CDR3 totals 8 residues, both ends included.

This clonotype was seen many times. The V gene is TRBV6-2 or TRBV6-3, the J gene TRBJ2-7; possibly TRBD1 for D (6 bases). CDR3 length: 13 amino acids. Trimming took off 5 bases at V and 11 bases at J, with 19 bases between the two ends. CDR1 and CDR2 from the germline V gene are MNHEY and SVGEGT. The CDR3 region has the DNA TGTGCCAGCAGTACGTACTCAGGGGCCGACAAGTACTTC. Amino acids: CASSTYSGADKYF.

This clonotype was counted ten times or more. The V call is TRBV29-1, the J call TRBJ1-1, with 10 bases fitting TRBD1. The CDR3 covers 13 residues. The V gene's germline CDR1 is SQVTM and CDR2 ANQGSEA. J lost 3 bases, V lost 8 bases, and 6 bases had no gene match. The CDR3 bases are TGCAGCTCGCGACAGGGGGCGGACACTGAAGCTTTCTTT. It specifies CSSRQGADTEAFF.

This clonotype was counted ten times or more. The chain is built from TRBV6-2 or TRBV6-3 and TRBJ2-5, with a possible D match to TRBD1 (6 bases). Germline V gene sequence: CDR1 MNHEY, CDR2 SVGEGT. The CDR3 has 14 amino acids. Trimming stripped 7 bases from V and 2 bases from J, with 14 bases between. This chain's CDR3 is CASINRAEQETQYF. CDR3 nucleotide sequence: TGTGCCAGCATCAACAGGGCAGAGCAAGAGACCCAGTACTTC.

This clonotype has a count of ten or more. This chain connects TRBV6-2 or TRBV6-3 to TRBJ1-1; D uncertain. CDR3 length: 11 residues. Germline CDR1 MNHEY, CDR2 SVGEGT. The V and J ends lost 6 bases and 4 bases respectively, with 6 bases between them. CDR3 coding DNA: TGTGCCAGCAGCTCGCGCACTGAAGCTTTCTTT. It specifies CASSSRTEAFF.

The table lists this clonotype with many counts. DNA of the CDR3: TGTGCCAGCAGTCTCCTACTCAAGGACATTTCCTACGAGCAGTACTTC. This translates into CASSLLLKDISYEQYF. This chain links TRBV28 with TRBJ2-7, with D perhaps TRBD1 (5 bases). The V gene's germline CDR1 is MDHEN and CDR2 SYDVKM. This CDR3 is built from 16 residues. Between the trimmed V and J ends, which lost 5 bases and 1 base, there was a span of 18 bases.

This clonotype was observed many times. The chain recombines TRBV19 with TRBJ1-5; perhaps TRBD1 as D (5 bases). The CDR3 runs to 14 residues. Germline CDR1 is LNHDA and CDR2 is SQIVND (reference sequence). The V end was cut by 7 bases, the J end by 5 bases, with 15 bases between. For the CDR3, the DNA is TGTGCCAGTACCTTCCAGGGCAGGGATCAGCCCCAGCATTTT. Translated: CASTFQGRDQPQHF.

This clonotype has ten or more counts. The CDR3 protein is CASSPAGPDPNTGELFF. In DNA form, the CDR3 reads TGTGCCAGCAGCCCGGCGGGCCCCGATCCGAACACCGGGGAGCTGTTTTTT. J is TRBJ2-2 and V is TRBV12-3 or TRBV12-4, with D possibly TRBD2 on 5 matching bases. V dropped 6 bases and J dropped 0 bases, with 17 bases sitting between them. The CDR3 totals 17 residues.

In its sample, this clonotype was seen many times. CDR3 amino acids: CASSIMKTGEAFF. Here the CDR3 DNA reads TGTGCCAGTAGTATAATGAAGACGGGAGAAGCTTTCTTT. The chain links TRBV19 to TRBJ1-1; D is unresolved. The CDR3 has 13 residues. Germline CDR1 is LNHDA and CDR2 is SQIVND (reference sequence). V lost 2 bases and J 8 bases, leaving 12 bases between the germline ends.